This TCR beta chain was documented in a study of blood T cell repertoires in COVID-19. Across the whole study: Samples taken during acute and convalescent COVID-19 were collected in the United States, Italy and Spain.

Sequencing used immunoSEQ multiplex PCR; TCRdb keeps in-frame clones, though not all of them. Among 200,000 to 250,000 clones listed, approximately 83% were seen once. Trimming took off 7 bases at V and 2 bases at J, with 19 bases between the two ends. In germline, CDR1 is MDHEN, CDR2 SYDVKM. This CDR3 is built from 16 residues. Material: peripheral blood. The TCR comes from a woman aged 45-65 years with acute or convalescent COVID-19. This chain connects TRBV28 to TRBJ2-3; maybe TRBD1 (5 bases). The CDR3 sequence: CASTSIGTGVTDTQYF. In DNA form, the CDR3 reads TGTGCCAGCACGTCGATCGGCACAGGAGTCACAGATACGCAGTATTTT.